The 8 T cell receptor beta chains below all came from one sample that was sequenced in a study of spatial heterogeneity in lung cancer. The time point denotes: sample taken at primary tumor resection. TCRdb reprocessed the 5' RACE reads with MiXCR, giving one entry per CDR3 protein. The sample holds tens of thousands of distinct CDR3 sequences, roughly an eighth seen once. Sequencing was performed on PBMCs, taken at surgery. Receptors originate from a male donor with early-stage non-small cell lung cancer.

This clonotype showed up just a few times. The CDR3 DNA sequence: TGCAGTGCTAGGATCCAGGTGACTAATTCACCCCTCCACTTT. Translation: CSARIQVTNSPLHF. V gene TRBV20-1 combines with J gene TRBJ1-6; no clear D. This CDR3 has 14 amino acids. Trimming removed 3 bases from V and 6 bases from J, with 12 bases in between. CDR1 and CDR2 (germline): DFQATT, SNEGSKA (reference sequence).

This chain uses TRBV5-1 with TRBJ2-7; D is uncertain. V lost 1 base to trimming and J lost 0 bases, with 8 bases between them. The CDR3 is made up of 14 amino acids. Germline values: CDR1 SGHRS, CDR2 YFSETQ. CDR3 coding DNA: TGCGCCAGCAGCTTGTCGGCCAGCTCCTACGAGCAGTACTTC. It translates to CASSLSASSYEQYF. The whole variable domain, remainder taken from reference TRBV5-1 and TRBJ2-7, is KAGVTQTPRYLIKTRGQQVTLSCSPISGHRSVSWYQQTPGQGLQFLFEYFSETQRNKGNFPGRFSGRQFSNSRSEMNVSTLELGDSALYLCASSLSASSYEQYFGPGTRLTVT.

This clonotype came up a few times. The V and J genes are TRBV28 and TRBJ2-1, with 8 bases lining up with TRBD2. Germline V lookup: CDR1 MDHEN, CDR2 SYDVKM. The CDR3 runs 14 residues. V gave up 2 bases and J gave up 8 bases; unmatched junction bases: 5. CDR3 DNA sequence: TGTGCCAGCAGTTTAGCGGGAGGTAGGGATGAGCAGTTCTTC. This sequence encodes CASSLAGGRDEQFF.

This clonotype was counted a few times. The chain uses TRBV2 and TRBJ1-5; the D is unclear. Germline assignment: CDR1 SNHLY and CDR2 FYNNEI. V gave up 1 base and J gave up 5 bases, with 9 bases separating them. The CDR3 extends over 14 amino acids. In DNA, the CDR3 is TGTGCCAGCAGTGAAGGGCGGGGTTATCAGCCCCAGCATTTT. Its translation is CASSEGRGYQPQHF.

In this sample, this clonotype turned up many times. This chain joins TRBV16 and TRBJ2-7, with D possibly called TRBD1 or TRBD2 (6 bases each). CDR1 KGHSY and CDR2 FQNENV come from the germline V gene. The CDR3 consists of 15 residues. The V end was cut by 4 bases, the J end by 2 bases, with 15 bases between. DNA for the CDR3: TGTGCCAGCAGCCCCCTGGGGGGCTTTACCTACGAGCAGTACTTC. This codes for CASSPLGGFTYEQYF.

V gene TRBV11-2 combines with J gene TRBJ2-3; D is undetermined. Germline assignment: CDR1 SGHAT and CDR2 FQNNGV. This CDR3 comprises 14 residues. V gave up 1 base and J gave up 7 bases, with 12 bases separating them. CDR3 amino acids: CASSLGRSGHTQYF. The CDR3 DNA reads TGTGCCAGCAGCTTAGGGCGGTCGGGCCATACGCAGTATTTT. The full variable domain, rest sourced from reference TRBV11-2 and TRBJ2-3, is EAGVAQSPRYKIIEKRQSVAFWCNPISGHATLYWYQQILGQGPKLLIQFQNNGVVDDSQLPKDRFSAERLKGVDSTLKIQPAKLEDSAVYLCASSLGRSGHTQYFGPGTRLTVL.

At least ten counts were recorded for this clonotype. The chain links TRBV7-8 to TRBJ2-5, with a possible D match to TRBD2 (7 bases). Trimming shortened V by 2 bases and J by 6 bases, and 13 bases separated the two germline ends. This CDR3 contains 14 residues. CDR1 and CDR2 (germline): SGHVS, FQNEAQ. The CDR3: CASSLREGQKTQYF. CDR3 bases: TGTGCCAGCAGCTTAAGGGAGGGACAAAAGACCCAGTACTTC.

This clonotype was counted a few times. The chain joins TRBV7-2 to TRBJ2-4, with TRBD1 matching 8 bases. The V and J ends lost 5 bases and 6 bases, in that order; junction bases with no gene match: 6. The CDR3 is made up of 14 amino acids. Germline CDR1 SGHTA, CDR2 FQGNSA. The CDR3 is CASSLTGVGNIQYF. CDR3 DNA sequence: TGTGCCAGCAGCCTGACAGGGGTGGGAAACATTCAGTACTTC.